These 29 T cell receptor beta chains share one sample of origin, sequenced in a study of blood T cell repertoires in COVID-19. Only in-frame clones appear in the TCRdb table, and some are missing; sequencing was by immunoSEQ multiplex PCR. The sample has about 58,000 clones, less than 90% seen once; the top ten hold roughly 8%. Sample: peripheral blood. Every receptor here comes from a woman aged 70-85 years with active COVID-19.

This sequence joins TRBV11-2 and TRBJ2-5; 9 bases align to TRBD2. This CDR3 is built from 18 residues. V gave up 2 bases and J gave up 6 bases; unmatched junction bases: 16. Per germline, CDR1 SGHAT and CDR2 FQNNGV. CDR3 protein: CASSLSHLSSGSSKTQYF. In DNA, the CDR3 is TGTGCCAGCAGCTTATCCCATTTAAGTAGCGGGAGTTCGAAGACCCAGTACTTC.

This clone was detected once. The chain carries TRBV1 and TRBJ2-7; the table's D call of TRBD1 was not tested on the DNA. TRBV1 is deemed a pseudogene. The CDR3 loop spans 17 amino acids. CDR3 DNA sequence: TGCACCAGCAGCCAGGGCAGGGGGCCCCATCTCTCCTACGAGCAGTACTTC. This sequence encodes CTSSQGRGPHLSYEQYF.

The rearrangement links TRBV10-1 to TRBJ2-5, with D maybe TRBD2 (6 bases). The CDR3 covers 14 residues. CDR1 and CDR2 from the germline V gene are WNHNN and SYGVQD (reference sequence). Trimming pared 6 bases from V and 5 bases from J, leaving 16 bases between. The CDR3 coding sequence is TGCGCCAGCAGCAGTTCCGCGGAGGGGGAGACCCAGTACTTC. Its translation: CASSSSAEGETQYF.

V and J are TRBV27 and TRBJ2-7; D is possibly TRBD2 (5 bases). CDR1 and CDR2 from the germline V gene are MNHEY and SMNVEV (reference sequence). With 5 bases removed from V and 3 bases from J, the gap between germline ends came to 20 bases. There are 16 residues in the CDR3. The DNA of the CDR3 is TGTGCCAGCAGTACTACCGGACTCGTGGTCCTCTACGAGCAGTACTTC. Encoded protein: CASSTTGLVVLYEQYF.

This clone was seen just once. The chain links TRBV30 to TRBJ2-1; 9 bases agree with TRBD2. Germline V gives CDR1 GTSNPN, CDR2 SVGIG (reference sequence). The trim removed 3 bases at V and 8 bases at J, leaving 14 bases unmatched. The CDR3 is 16 residues long. Written as DNA, the CDR3 is TGTGCCTGGAGCGGCGGAGTAGCGGGAGAAGGCGATGAGCAGTTCTTC. Translated: CAWSGGVAGEGDEQFF.

V and J are TRBV5-6 and TRBJ2-7, with D unclear. V lost 0 bases and J 3 bases, leaving 10 bases between the germline ends. Germline values: CDR1 SGHDT, CDR2 YYEEEE. The CDR3 is 14 amino acids. CDR3 amino acids: CASSLAGTNYEQYF. CDR3 coding DNA: TGTGCCAGCAGCTTGGCTGGTACTAACTACGAGCAGTACTTC.

This clone was recorded a few times. The rearrangement joins TRBV16 to TRBJ1-4, with D perhaps matching TRBD1 (6 bases). V dropped 4 bases and J dropped 10 bases, with 13 bases sitting between them. The CDR3 runs to 13 residues. Germline values: CDR1 KGHSY, CDR2 FQNENV. CDR3 sequence: CASSPTGSGKLFF. In DNA, the CDR3 is TGTGCCAGCAGCCCAACAGGGTCAGGAAAACTGTTTTTT.

The chain couples TRBV19 to TRBJ1-1; TRBD1 might be the D (5 bases). The CDR3 sequence is 14 residues long. Germline CDR1 and CDR2: LNHDA and SQIVND (reference sequence). Deletions cut 5 bases from V and 5 bases from J, with 15 bases between. CDR3 loop: CASSVYGEGTEAFF. The CDR3 DNA sequence: TGTGCCAGTAGTGTTTATGGGGAGGGGACTGAAGCTTTCTTT. Variable domain in full (rest from reference TRBV19 and TRBJ1-1): DGGITQSPKYLFRKEGQNVTLSCEQNLNHDAMYWYRQDPGQGLRLIYYSQIVNDFQKGDIAEGYSVSREKKESFPLTVTSAQKNPTAFYLCASSVYGEGTEAFFGQGTRLTVV.

This clone was seen once. V gene TRBV5-1 combines with J gene TRBJ1-4; 12 bases match TRBD1. CDR3 size: 17 residues. Germline V lookup: CDR1 SGHRS, CDR2 YFSETQ. V was pared by 4 bases and J by 4 bases, with 8 bases of the junction left unmatched. The CDR3 coding sequence is TGCGCCAGCAGCCCGGGACAGGGGGCTTCTGGTAATGAAAAACTGTTTTTT. This gives the protein CASSPGQGASGNEKLFF.

CDR3 residues: CASSLYGGVGTEAFF. The CDR3 DNA reads as TGCGCCAGCAGCTTGTACGGAGGGGTCGGGACTGAAGCTTTCTTT. The rearrangement joins TRBV5-1 to TRBJ1-1; perhaps TRBD1 as D (5 bases). Trimming took 1 base from V and 5 from J, leaving 15 bases between them. CDR1 SGHRS and CDR2 YFSETQ come from the germline V gene. The CDR3 sequence is 15 residues long.

As DNA, the CDR3 is TGTGCCAGTATCTCCTACAATGAGCAGTTCTTC. Residues: CASISYNEQFF. V gene TRBV2 combines with J gene TRBJ2-1; D remains unclear. This CDR3 is 11 amino acids long. V lost 9 bases, J lost 0 bases, and 3 bases lay in between. Germline V gene data show CDR1 as SNHLY and CDR2 as FYNNEI.

This chain links TRBV5-1 with TRBJ2-7; 13 positions match TRBD2. V lost 3 bases, J lost 6 bases, and 9 bases stayed unmatched. Germline CDR1 reads SGHRS; CDR2 reads YFSETQ. The CDR3 extends over 16 amino acids. Written as DNA, the CDR3 is TGCGCCAGCAGCTGGGGGACTAGCGGGACAGGGGGCGAGCAGTACTTC. This codes for CASSWGTSGTGGEQYF.

CDR3 protein: CASSETGGYTGELFF. The CDR3 region has the DNA TGCGCCAGCAGTGAGACAGGGGGCTACACCGGGGAGCTGTTTTTT. This sequence joins TRBV10-1 and TRBJ2-2; TRBD1 matches 9 bases. Germline V gene lookup returns CDR1 WNHNN and CDR2 SYGVQD (reference sequence). V was pared by 2 bases and J by 3 bases, with 1 base of the junction left unmatched. This CDR3 contains 15 residues.

The chain has TRBV7-9 and TRBJ2-7; possible D gene TRBD2, 6 bases. Trimming left V 5 bases short and J 4 bases short, with 12 bases between. The germline V gene has CDR1 SEHNR and CDR2 FQNEAQ (reference sequence). This CDR3 spans 13 amino acids. This CDR3 is CASSLGSVYEQYF. The CDR3 DNA reads TGTGCCAGCAGCCTCGGGAGTGTTTACGAGCAGTACTTC.

The V call is TRBV19, the J call TRBJ2-5; D is possibly TRBD2 (6 bases). CDR1 and CDR2 (germline): LNHDA, SQIVND (reference sequence). This CDR3 spans 14 amino acids. Trimming took off 3 bases at V and 5 bases at J, with 13 bases between the two ends. The CDR3 nucleotides are TGTGCCAGTAGTATGAATCCGGGGGAGGAGACCCAGTACTTC. It codes for CASSMNPGEETQYF.

The chain uses TRBV19 and TRBJ1-1; the match to TRBD1 covers 7 bases. Trimming at V came to 6 bases and at J to 0 bases, leaving 10 bases not matched to a gene. The CDR3 is made up of 16 amino acids. Germline V CDR1 and CDR2: LNHDA, SQIVND (reference sequence). In nucleotides, the CDR3 is TGTGCCAGTAGCCCACAGGGGCTAGGGATGAACACTGAAGCTTTCTTT. It yields the protein CASSPQGLGMNTEAFF.

This chain joins TRBV15 and TRBJ2-7; 7 bases are shared with TRBD2. Germline V gives CDR1 LNHNV, CDR2 YYDKDF (reference sequence). J was trimmed by 0 bases and V by 0 bases; bases with no gene match: 2. This CDR3 contains 15 residues. The chain's CDR3 is CATSREGGSSYEQYF. CDR3 DNA: TGTGCCACCAGCAGAGAGGGGGGGAGCTCCTACGAGCAGTACTTC.

The chain employs TRBV19 and TRBJ2-3; no firm D call. The CDR3 contains 16 residues. CDR1 and CDR2 from the germline V gene are LNHDA and SQIVND (reference sequence). V was shortened by 7 bases and J by 0 bases, with 17 bases between the two germline ends. DNA of the CDR3: TGTGCCAGTAACCCTCGGCCAGAGACTAGCACAGATACGCAGTATTTT. Translation: CASNPRPETSTDTQYF. Supplemented by reference TRBV19 and TRBJ2-3, the full variable domain reads DGGITQSPKYLFRKEGQNVTLSCEQNLNHDAMYWYRQDPGQGLRLIYYSQIVNDFQKGDIAEGYSVSREKKESFPLTVTSAQKNPTAFYLCASNPRPETSTDTQYFGPGTRLTVL.

The chain's CDR3 is CASSQESRSQETQYF. The CDR3 region has the DNA TGTGCCAGCAGCCAAGAATCGCGGAGCCAAGAGACCCAGTACTTC. The rearrangement links TRBV3-1 (or the pseudogene TRBV3-2) to TRBJ2-5, with D uncertain. Between the trimmed V and J ends, which lost 0 bases and 1 base, there was a span of 9 bases. Germline assignment: CDR1 LGHDT and CDR2 YNNKEL (reference sequence). The CDR3 is 15 residues long.

This sequence joins TRBV28 and TRBJ1-1, with D unresolved. V was trimmed by 3 bases and J by 1 base, leaving 9 bases between them. CDR3 length equals 14 residues. CDR1 MDHEN and CDR2 SYDVKM come from the germline V gene. The CDR3 region has the DNA TGTGCCAGCAGTTTTCATGAGGGGAACACTGAAGCTTTCTTT. It encodes CASSFHEGNTEAFF.

The chain employs TRBV3-1 (or the pseudogene TRBV3-2) and TRBJ1-1; D not resolved. From germline, CDR1 is LGHDT and CDR2 YNNKEL (reference sequence). V lost 4 bases and J 3 bases, leaving 21 bases between the germline ends. The CDR3 totals 17 residues. The CDR3 bases are TGTGCCAGCAGCCGTACACCTGAGTCACCCGGGGACACTGAAGCTTTCTTT. It codes for CASSRTPESPGDTEAFF.

V usage is TRBV4-1 and J usage is TRBJ2-7; weak D call: TRBD1 (6 bases). The CDR3 runs 15 residues. The V end lost 2 bases, the J end lost 5 bases, and 16 bases lay between the germline ends. The V gene's germline CDR1 is MGHRA and CDR2 YSYEKL. In DNA form, the CDR3 reads TGCGCCAGCAGCCAAACGGACAGTCTCAAGCACGAGCAGTACTTC. It is translated as CASSQTDSLKHEQYF.

The V call is TRBV7-3, the J call TRBJ2-7; 8 bases match TRBD2. The length of the CDR3 is 16 residues. The V gene end was trimmed by 5 bases and the J gene end by 3 bases; junction bases not matched to a gene: 12. CDR1 SGHTA and CDR2 FQGTGA come from the germline V gene. As DNA, the CDR3 is TGTGCCAGCAGCCCAAAACCAGCGGGAGAGTTCTACGAGCAGTACTTC. Its translation is CASSPKPAGEFYEQYF.

This chain uses TRBV7-2 with TRBJ1-1; D not certain. Germline V gene lookup returns CDR1 SGHTA and CDR2 FQGNSA. CDR3 size: 15 residues. Trimming stripped 1 base from V and 3 bases from J, with 12 bases between. DNA for the CDR3: TGTGCCAGCAGCTTAGATATCGAGAGCGACACTGAAGCTTTCTTT. As protein: CASSLDIESDTEAFF.

V is TRBV24-1 and J is TRBJ2-1, with 10 bases identical to TRBD2. Germline V gene lookup returns CDR1 KGHDR and CDR2 SFDVKD. This CDR3 is 19 amino acids long. The ends lost 4 bases at V and 6 bases at J; junction bases unmatched: 17. The CDR3 region is CATSDASGRARGAFNEQFF. DNA for the CDR3: TGTGCCACCAGTGACGCCAGCGGGAGGGCCAGAGGAGCTTTCAATGAGCAGTTCTTC.

The rearrangement uses TRBV7-8 and TRBJ2-3; TRBD2 might be the D (5 bases). The CDR3 contains 16 residues. Germline V CDR1 and CDR2: SGHVS, FQNEAQ. Between the trimmed V and J ends, which lost 1 base and 4 bases, there was a span of 15 bases. The CDR3, as DNA: TGTGCCAGCAGCTTAGTAGATTTCGGGGAGTCAGATACGCAGTATTTT. Translation gives CASSLVDFGESDTQYF.

This clone was observed a single time. The chain links TRBV5-6 to TRBJ2-3; the D is unclear. V lost 2 bases to trimming and J lost 3 bases, with 10 bases between them. Germline V gene data show CDR1 as SGHDT and CDR2 as YYEEEE. This CDR3 is built from 14 residues. The CDR3: CASSFQARTDTQYF. The CDR3 bases are TGTGCCAGCAGCTTTCAGGCACGAACAGATACGCAGTATTTT.

The chain uses TRBV2 and TRBJ1-6; maybe TRBD1 (6 bases). This CDR3 spans 15 amino acids. CDR1 and CDR2 (germline): SNHLY, FYNNEI. The V end was cut by 5 bases, the J end by 9 bases, with 17 bases between. DNA for the CDR3: TGTGCCAGCAGTAAAGATCAGGGGTTTGGTTCACCCCTCCACTTT. This codes for CASSKDQGFGSPLHF.

The chain employs TRBV5-4 and TRBJ2-1; 7 bases are a match to TRBD2. Germline V gives CDR1 SGHNT, CDR2 YYREEE (reference sequence). This CDR3 comprises 15 residues. V dropped 4 bases and J dropped 0; count of bases not matched to a gene: 4. CDR3 DNA sequence: TGTGCCAGCAGCCCCAGCGGGACCTCCTACAATGAGCAGTTCTTC. This sequence encodes CASSPSGTSYNEQFF.